The entry below gives a single TCR beta chain sequence along with its context. This clone showed up just once. This receptor's antigen is unknown. No base qualities exist here, and no much larger clone lies one base off it. The method was the immunoSEQ multiplex PCR assay. What TCRdb holds here is the immuneACCESS table cut down to in-frame rearrangements. Part of the clones is not present; checked against another copy, under half of the missing clones reflect an unresolved V gene, and the others are unexplained. Present in this sample are tens of thousands of clones, 95% of which were seen just once. More than 0.2% of the sample is held by the ten biggest clonotypes. The source of the sample is a study of technical replicates of blood from a handful of donors (dated by TCRdb to about 2017). V loses 5 bases of germline sequence and J loses 6 bases, and the interval between the two ends is 17 bases. According to the germline V gene (reference sequence), CDR1 reads MNHEY and CDR2 reads SMNVEV. The CDR3, cysteine through phenylalanine, is 14 amino acids long. Only the CDR3 part of the read is kept: 42 bases, read in frame from the first base.

This receptor was identified in a human donor in good health. This chain is built from TRBV27 and TRBJ2-7; the D gene is perhaps TRBD1, from 5 matching bases. The source material was T cells isolated from PBMCs. The nucleotide sequence reads TGTGCCAGCAGTCCTCAGGGTATGGTTACCGAGCAGTACTTC. It encodes CASSPQGMVTEQYF.